A selection of T cell receptor beta chains follows, all from one sample in a study of T cell responses to AZD1222 COVID-19 vaccine. Assay used: immunoSEQ multiplex PCR; TCRdb lists only in-frame clones, some missing. Of fewer than 85,000 clones detected, 75% to 90% appear once; the ten largest clones hold about a tenth. The specimen was peripheral blood, collected 28 days after the second AZD1222 dose. The receptors shown here come from an adult who received the AZD1222 COVID-19 vaccine. Both conserved end residues are part of each CDR3.

cdr3_length | v_call | cdr3_aa
14 | TRBV24-1 | CATSGTTANTEAFF
13 | TRBV7-9 | CASSLDRDRGYTF
12 | TRBV18 | CASSPSGEKLFF
13 | TRBV6-1 | CASSERNGRPPYF
15 | TRBV6-5 | CASSYSAGAWTEAFF
12 | TRBV27 | CASSWGPLPLHF
13 | TRBV7-9 | CASSILAGVTQYF
11 | TRBV5-6 | CASSSNYGYTF
13 | TRBV18 | CASLTKVGTEAFF
13 | TRBV3-1/TRBV3-2 | CASSQGSPGELFF
13 | TRBV9 | CASSVLMNTEAFF
14 | TRBV3-1/TRBV3-2 | CASSLAGGNTEAFF
13 | TRBV5-1 | CASNDPGSYEQYF
16 | TRBV5-1 | CASSLASGSSTDTQYF
13 | TRBV19 | CASKDSSGNTIYF
17 | TRBV7-8 | CASSPRPGQHSGNTIYF
15 | TRBV24-1 | CATSDFNGGMDEQFF
15 | TRBV29-1 | CSVPLPGWEVTEAFF
14 | TRBV29-1 | CSVTGTGLSHGYTF
14 | TRBV5-5 | CASSPGGSRNTIYF
15 | TRBV3-1/TRBV3-2 | CASSLAPTTRGTQYF
16 | TRBV18 | CASSPDHGGEGEKLFF
15 | TRBV7-9 | CASSLSGQNLYGYTF
13 | TRBV25-1 | CASSGLGSYGYTF
15 | TRBV4-3 | CASSQGSGSGNTIYF
17 | TRBV5-4 | CASSPGQGSFGANVLTF
11 | TRBV6-2/TRBV6-3 | CASSPSYEQYF
15 | TRBV2 | CASSNSGALQETQYF
15 | TRBV5-4 | CASSLGGGDTGELFF
14 | TRBV7-2 | CASSLGPPRGLLNF
14 | TRBV4-1 | CASSSGTGNYGYTF
16 | TRBV5-5 | CASSSTSGGANYGYTF
15 | TRBV9 | CASSAGLSTQETQYF
13 | TRBV7-2 | CASSFQGAGGYTF
14 | TRBV19 | CASSIQGRNQPQHF
17 | TRBV5-1 | CATTDGLAGGYTDTQYF
15 | TRBV3-1/TRBV3-2 | CASSQGDSLDTEAFF
15 | TRBV4-3 | CASSQDDVENTEAFF